A selection of T cell receptor beta chains follows, all from one sample in a study of beta chain features in type 1 diabetes. TCRdb's copy holds only in-frame clones and misses some; the assay was immunoSEQ multiplex PCR. The sample consists of 150,000 to 160,000 clones, more than 9.5% of them appearing once. Sequenced material: central memory CD4+ T cells from blood. Every receptor here comes from a man aged 18 to 29 in good health. CDR3s include the opening cysteine and the closing phenylalanine or tryptophan. Size is stated for part of the rows, as once, few or many counts, or as a class when the clone is expanded.

>13|TRBV2|few|TRBJ1-5
CASRRDRGQPQHF
>16|TRBV5-1|few|TRBJ2-7
CASSLAQSGAPYEQYF
>15|TRBV19|few|TRBJ1-5
CASSIQGLSNQPQHF
>16|TRBV27|NA|TRBJ1-6
CASSVGQGARNSPLHF
>16|TRBV30|NA|TRBJ1-6
CAWRATGYFGNSPLHF
>13|TRBV7-9|NA|TRBJ1-1
CASSLLVGTEAFF
>14|TRBV4-1|NA|TRBJ1-2
CASSPGTDNYGYTF
>16|TRBV25-1|NA|TRBJ1-2
CASSDLTGVANYGYTF
>15|TRBV5-4|few|TRBJ1-4
CASSLSSGNHEKLFF
>13|TRBV7-8|NA|TRBJ2-3
CASSLVGSNLPYF
>9|TRBV29-1|few|TRBJ2-7
CSGVLEQYF
>16|TRBV21-1|NA|TRBJ2-1
CASSKLPGQGNNEQFF
>14|TRBV7-9|NA|TRBJ2-3
CASSFSGSTDTQYF
>13|TRBV18|few|TRBJ2-7
CASSSGQTYEQYF
>15|TRBV29-1|few|TRBJ2-7
CSVLKLRDITYEQYF
>14|TRBV18|NA|TRBJ1-5
CASSPIMDDQPQHF
>15|TRBV28|few|TRBJ2-6
CASKTPSSGANVLTF
>15|TRBV29-1|NA|TRBJ1-5
CSVGQGGTGNQPQHF
>17|TRBV4-2|NA|TRBJ2-6
CASSQDTGVSGANVLTF
>15|TRBV9|few|TRBJ2-7
CASSVGDGKTYEQYF
>15|TRBV2|NA|TRBJ1-5
CASIGRETGNQPQHF